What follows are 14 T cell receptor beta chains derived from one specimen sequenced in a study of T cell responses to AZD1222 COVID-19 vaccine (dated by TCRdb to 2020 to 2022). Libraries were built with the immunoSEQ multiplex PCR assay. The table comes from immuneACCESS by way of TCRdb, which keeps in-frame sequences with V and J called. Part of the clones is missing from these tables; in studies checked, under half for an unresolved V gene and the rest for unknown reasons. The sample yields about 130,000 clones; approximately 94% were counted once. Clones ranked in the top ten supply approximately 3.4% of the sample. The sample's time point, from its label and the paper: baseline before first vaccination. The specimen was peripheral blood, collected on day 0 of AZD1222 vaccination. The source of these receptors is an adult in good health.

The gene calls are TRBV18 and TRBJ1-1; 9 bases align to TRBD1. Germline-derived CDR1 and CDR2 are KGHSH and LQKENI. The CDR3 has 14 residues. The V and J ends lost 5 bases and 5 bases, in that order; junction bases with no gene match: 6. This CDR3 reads CASSLGQGWTEAFF. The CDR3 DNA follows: TGTGCCAGCTCATTAGGACAGGGGTGGACTGAAGCTTTCTTT.

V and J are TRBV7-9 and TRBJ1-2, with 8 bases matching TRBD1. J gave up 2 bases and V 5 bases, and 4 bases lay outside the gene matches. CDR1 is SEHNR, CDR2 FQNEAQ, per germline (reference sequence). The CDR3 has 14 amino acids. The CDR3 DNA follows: TGTGCCAGCAGCCCCGGACAGGGAAACTATGGCTACACCTTC. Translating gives CASSPGQGNYGYTF.

The CDR3 here is CASSLPPESTELFF. The CDR3, as DNA: TGTGCCAGCAGTTTACCCCCTGAATCGACGGAGCTGTTTTTT. This chain uses TRBV28 with TRBJ2-2, with D unresolved. Germline assignment: CDR1 MDHEN and CDR2 SYDVKM. The CDR3 covers 14 residues. The V gene lost 2 bases and the J gene lost 10 bases, with 14 bases spanning the gap.

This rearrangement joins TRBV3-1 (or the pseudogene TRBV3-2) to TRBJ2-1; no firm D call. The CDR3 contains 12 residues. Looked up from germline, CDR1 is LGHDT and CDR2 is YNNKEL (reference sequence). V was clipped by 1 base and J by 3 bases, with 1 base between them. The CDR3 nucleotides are TGTGCCAGCAGCCAAGTCTACAATGAGCAGTTCTTC. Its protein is CASSQVYNEQFF.

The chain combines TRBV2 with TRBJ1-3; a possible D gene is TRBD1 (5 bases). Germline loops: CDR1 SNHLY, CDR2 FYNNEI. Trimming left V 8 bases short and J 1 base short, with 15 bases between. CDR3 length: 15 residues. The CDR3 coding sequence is TGTGCCAGCGGGAGCAGGGTTCAGTCTGGAAACACCATATATTTT. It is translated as CASGSRVQSGNTIYF.

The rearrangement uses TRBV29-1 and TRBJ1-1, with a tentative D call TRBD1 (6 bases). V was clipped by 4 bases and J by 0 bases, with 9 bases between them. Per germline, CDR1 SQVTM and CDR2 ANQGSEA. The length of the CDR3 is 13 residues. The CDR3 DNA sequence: TGCAGCGTTGGGGGGGACATGAACACTGAAGCTTTCTTT. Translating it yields CSVGGDMNTEAFF.

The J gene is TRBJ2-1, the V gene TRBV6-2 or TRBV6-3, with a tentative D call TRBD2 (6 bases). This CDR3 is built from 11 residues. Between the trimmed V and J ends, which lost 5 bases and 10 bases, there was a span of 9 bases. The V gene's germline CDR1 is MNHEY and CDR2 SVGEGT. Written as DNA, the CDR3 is TGTGCCAGCAGTGGGAGGCGGGAGCAGTTCTTC. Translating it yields CASSGRREQFF.

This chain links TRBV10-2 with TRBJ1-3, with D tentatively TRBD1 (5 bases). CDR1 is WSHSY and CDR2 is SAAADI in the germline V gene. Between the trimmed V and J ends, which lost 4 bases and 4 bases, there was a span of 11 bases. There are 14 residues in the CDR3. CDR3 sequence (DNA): TGCGCCAGCAGTGGAGGGGTTGCCGGAAACACCATATATTTT. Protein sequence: CASSGGVAGNTIYF.

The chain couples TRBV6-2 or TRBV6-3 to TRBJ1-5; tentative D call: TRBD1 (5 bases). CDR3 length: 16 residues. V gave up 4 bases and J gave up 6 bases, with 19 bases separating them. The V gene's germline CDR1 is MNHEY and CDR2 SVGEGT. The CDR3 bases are TGTGCCAGCAGTTTTGGGCGGGCAGGGATGAGTCAGCCCCAGCATTTT. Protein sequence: CASSFGRAGMSQPQHF.

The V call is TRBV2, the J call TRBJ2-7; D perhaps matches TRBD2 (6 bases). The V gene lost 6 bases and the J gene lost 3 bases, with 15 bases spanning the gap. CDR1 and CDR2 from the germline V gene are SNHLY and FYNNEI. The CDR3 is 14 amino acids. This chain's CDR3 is CASSETDYGYEQYF. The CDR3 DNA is TGTGCCAGCAGCGAAACGGACTACGGCTACGAGCAGTACTTC.

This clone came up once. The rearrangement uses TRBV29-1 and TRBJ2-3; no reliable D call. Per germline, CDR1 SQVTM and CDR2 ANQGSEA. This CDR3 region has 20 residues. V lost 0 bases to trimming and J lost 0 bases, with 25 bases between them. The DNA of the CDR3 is TGCAGCGTTGAAGATCTCCCAGCAGGAAGCCTCACCACTAGCACAGATACGCAGTATTTT. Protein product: CSVEDLPAGSLTTSTDTQYF.

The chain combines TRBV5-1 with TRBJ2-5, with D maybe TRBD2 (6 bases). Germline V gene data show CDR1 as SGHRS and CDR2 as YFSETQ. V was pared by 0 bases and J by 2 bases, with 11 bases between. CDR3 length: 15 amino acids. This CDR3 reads CASSLGLAFQETQYF. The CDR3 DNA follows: TGCGCCAGCAGCTTGGGGCTAGCGTTTCAAGAGACCCAGTACTTC.

CDR3 DNA sequence: TGTGCCAGCAGCTTAATGGGTAGTAGCACTGAAGCTTTCTTT. Translating gives CASSLMGSSTEAFF. The chain joins TRBV7-3 to TRBJ1-1; D gene uncertain. CDR1 is SGHTA, CDR2 FQGTGA, per germline. CDR3 size: 14 residues. V was trimmed by 1 base and J by 4 bases, leaving 10 bases between them.

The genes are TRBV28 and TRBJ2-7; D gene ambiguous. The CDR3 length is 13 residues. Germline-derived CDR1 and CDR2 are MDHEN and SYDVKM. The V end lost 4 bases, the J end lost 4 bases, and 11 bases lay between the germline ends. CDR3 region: CASSSRKEYEQYF. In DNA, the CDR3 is TGTGCCAGCAGTTCCCGCAAGGAGTACGAGCAGTACTTC.